The 27 T cell receptor beta chains in this list originate from one sample, sequenced in a study of immune evolution from preneoplasia to lung adenocarcinoma. Sequencing used immunoSEQ multiplex PCR; TCRdb keeps in-frame clones, though not all of them. The data contain 10,000 or so clones, around three quarters of them seen just once; the ten biggest clones take up roughly 30%. Specimen: FFPE normal lung tissue adjacent to the tumor. The receptors originated from a person aged 55 to 75 with lung adenocarcinoma. Some clones in this sample may be carry-over from other donors' samples.

This chain uses TRBV19 with TRBJ2-5, with a possible D match to TRBD1 (6 bases). The CDR3 spans 15 residues. Germline values: CDR1 LNHDA, CDR2 SQIVND (reference sequence). The ends were cut back, 5 bases at V and 2 bases at J, with 15 bases in the middle. The DNA for the CDR3 is TGTGCCAGTAGTGTGGGGGCTCGACGACAAGAGACCCAGTACTTC. Residues: CASSVGARRQETQYF.

This chain links TRBV5-4 with TRBJ1-2; tentatively, D is TRBD1 (5 bases). V lost 2 bases, J lost 8 bases, and 7 bases lay in between. The CDR3 extends over 11 amino acids. CDR1 and CDR2 from the germline V gene are SGHNT and YYREEE (reference sequence). The CDR3 nucleotides read TGTGCCAGCAGCTTTGGGGACGGCTACACCTTC. This codes for CASSFGDGYTF.

The chain is built from TRBV30 and TRBJ2-7; a possible D gene is TRBD2 (5 bases). V dropped 5 bases and J dropped 5 bases, with 13 bases sitting between them. The CDR3 totals 12 residues. Germline lookup yields CDR1 GTSNPN and CDR2 SVGIG (reference sequence). CDR3 residues: CAWGLTRNEQYF. CDR3 nucleotide sequence: TGTGCCTGGGGACTGACCCGCAACGAGCAGTACTTC.

The chain combines TRBV10-1 with TRBJ2-1; TRBD2 aligns across 7 bases. This CDR3 region has 14 residues. From germline, CDR1 is WNHNN and CDR2 SYGVQD (reference sequence). The V gene end was trimmed by 3 bases and the J gene end by 5 bases; junction bases not matched to a gene: 4. The CDR3 nucleotides are TGCGCCAGCAGTGAAGCGGGACTCAACAATGAGCAGTTCTTC. Protein sequence: CASSEAGLNNEQFF.

This CDR3 is CASSLTAGMRNQPQHF. For the CDR3, the DNA is TGTGCCAGCAGTCTTACGGCGGGGATGCGCAATCAGCCCCAGCATTTT. The chain combines TRBV28 with TRBJ1-5; D uncertain. CDR3 size: 16 residues. V lost 5 bases and J lost 2, with 16 bases in between. Germline CDR1 is MDHEN and CDR2 is SYDVKM. The full variable domain, with the rest looked up from reference TRBV28 and TRBJ1-5, is DVKVTQSSRYLVKRTGEKVFLECVQDMDHENMFWYRQDPGLGLRLIYFSYDVKMKEKGDIPEGYSVSREKKERFSLILESASTNQTSMYLCASSLTAGMRNQPQHFGDGTRLSIL.

The CDR3 is CASSRDRADTQYF. CDR3 nucleotides: TGTGCCAGCAGCCGCGACAGGGCAGATACGCAGTATTTT. V is TRBV11-2 and J is TRBJ2-3, with 7 bases identical to TRBD1. Germline CDR1 and CDR2: SGHAT and FQNNGV. The CDR3 spans 13 residues. J was trimmed by 4 bases and V by 5 bases; bases with no gene match: 3.

V and J are TRBV29-1 and TRBJ1-1; D gene ambiguous. This CDR3 comprises 10 residues. CDR1 is SQVTM, CDR2 ANQGSEA, per germline. V gave up 5 bases and J gave up 1 base, with 2 bases separating them. The CDR3 DNA is TGCAGCGTTACGAACACTGAAGCTTTCTTT. This encodes CSVTNTEAFF. Drawing the rest from reference TRBV29-1 and TRBJ1-1, the complete variable domain is SAVISQKPSRDICQRGTSLTIQCQVDSQVTMMFWYRQQPGQSLTLIATANQGSEATYESGFVIDKFPISRPNLTFSTLTVSNMSPEDSSIYLCSVTNTEAFFGQGTRLTVV.

This clone was counted only a few times. This rearrangement joins TRBV14 to TRBJ2-7; no firm D call. This CDR3 is 12 amino acids long. Germline lookup yields CDR1 SGHDN and CDR2 FVKESK. The germline V and J ends were trimmed by 4 bases and 5 bases, with 9 bases remaining between them. The CDR3 region is CASSRLVDEQYF. Here the CDR3 DNA reads TGTGCCAGCAGCCGACTTGTGGACGAGCAGTACTTC.

In this sample, this clone turned up a few times. This rearrangement joins TRBV7-8 to TRBJ2-1; D is undetermined. The CDR3 spans 14 residues. V was cut by 3 bases and J by 2 bases, with 8 bases left in between. Germline V CDR1 and CDR2: SGHVS, FQNEAQ. Here the CDR3 DNA reads TGTGCCAGCAGCTTCTCCCCCGCCTACAATGAGCAGTTCTTC. Protein: CASSFSPAYNEQFF.

V and J are TRBV5-1 and TRBJ2-2, with D possibly being TRBD1 or TRBD2 (6 bases each). The CDR3 extends over 17 amino acids. Trimming took off 3 bases at V and 5 bases at J, with 20 bases between the two ends. The germline gives CDR1 SGHRS, CDR2 YFSETQ. The DNA of the CDR3 is TGCGCCAGCAGCTCCCGAGGTGGGGGGCAGAGGACCGGGGAGCTGTTTTTT. The encoded protein is CASSSRGGGQRTGELFF.

This chain connects TRBV10-3 to TRBJ2-1; 10 nucleotides match TRBD2. This CDR3 contains 13 residues. The V gene end was trimmed by 9 bases and the J gene end by 9 bases; junction bases not matched to a gene: 8. Germline V lookup: CDR1 ENHRY, CDR2 SYGVKD. The CDR3: CAISSGSPGEQFF. CDR3 DNA: TGTGCCATTTCTAGCGGGAGCCCGGGTGAGCAGTTCTTC.

The chain couples TRBV18 to TRBJ2-1; 7 nucleotides align to TRBD2. Looked up from germline, CDR1 is KGHSH and CDR2 is LQKENI. CDR3 size: 16 residues. The J segment lost 6 bases and the V segment lost 6 bases, leaving 14 bases of the junction unmatched. CDR3 in amino acids: CASSWASLAAGNEQFF. DNA for the CDR3: TGTGCCAGCTCGTGGGCAAGCCTAGCGGCAGGCAATGAGCAGTTCTTC.

The chain employs TRBV7-2 and TRBJ2-3, with no clear D. There are 12 residues in the CDR3. The germline V gene has CDR1 SGHTA and CDR2 FQGNSA. The V end lost 6 bases, the J end lost 4 bases, and 8 bases lay between the germline ends. The CDR3 is CASSYGADTQYF. CDR3 DNA sequence: TGTGCCAGCAGTTACGGTGCAGATACGCAGTATTTT.

Regarding this clone: Other DNA sequences from this sample encode an identical CDR3 as well. J is TRBJ2-2 and V is TRBV28; 7 bases agree with TRBD1. Germline V gene lookup returns CDR1 MDHEN and CDR2 SYDVKM. Trimming at V came to 5 bases and at J to 8 bases, leaving 11 bases not matched to a gene. This CDR3 contains 15 residues. The CDR3 DNA follows: TGTGCCAGCAGTCTGCCGACAGGGTTATCTGGGGAGCTGTTTTTT. It yields the protein CASSLPTGLSGELFF.

The chain uses TRBV4-2 and TRBJ2-1; D tentatively reads TRBD1 or TRBD2 (6 bases each). This CDR3 comprises 16 residues. V gave up 4 bases and J gave up 5 bases, with 18 bases separating them. The germline CDR1 and CDR2 sequences are LGHNA and YNFKEQ. The CDR3, as DNA: TGTGCCAGCAGCCCCAGCTGGCAGGGGACTCACAATGAGCAGTTCTTC. Translated, it gives CASSPSWQGTHNEQFF.

CDR3 coding DNA: TGCAGCGGCATGATCTCCTTGGGTTACAATGAGCAGTTCTTC. This gives the protein CSGMISLGYNEQFF. The rearrangement links TRBV29-1 to TRBJ2-1; D unresolved. CDR3 length equals 14 residues. Looked up from germline, CDR1 is SQVTM and CDR2 is ANQGSEA. The V gene lost 7 bases and the J gene lost 4 bases, with 17 bases spanning the gap.

This chain uses TRBV11-2 with TRBJ2-3, with TRBD2 identical over 7 bases. The CDR3 covers 14 residues. Trimming took 2 bases from V and 1 from J; bases not matched to a gene: 0. The germline gives CDR1 SGHAT, CDR2 FQNNGV. CDR3 residues: CASSLLAGTDTQYF. As DNA, the CDR3 is TGTGCCAGCAGCTTACTAGCGGGCACAGATACGCAGTATTTT.

The rearrangement links TRBV15 to TRBJ2-5; the D call may be TRBD1 or TRBD2 (6 bases each). There are 14 residues in the CDR3. The ends were cut back, 0 bases at V and 7 bases at J, with 12 bases in the middle. The germline V gene encodes CDR1 LNHNV and CDR2 YYDKDF (reference sequence). The CDR3 is CATSRDQEGGTQYF. CDR3 DNA: TGTGCCACCAGCAGAGATCAGGAGGGGGGGACCCAGTACTTC.

V is TRBV6-5 and J is TRBJ2-1, with 13 bases matching TRBD2. Germline lookup yields CDR1 MNHEY and CDR2 SVGAGI. The CDR3 consists of 16 residues. V lost 3 bases, J lost 11 bases, and 10 bases stayed unmatched. DNA for the CDR3: TGTGCCAGCAGTTATCAGCCGGGACTAGCGGGATTCAAGCAGTTCTTC. This encodes CASSYQPGLAGFKQFF.

V usage is TRBV5-5 and J usage is TRBJ1-3, with 7 nucleotides matching TRBD1. V lost 4 bases and J lost 0; bases outside the gene matches: 7. The CDR3 is made up of 16 amino acids. Germline assignment: CDR1 SGHKS and CDR2 YYEKEE (reference sequence). CDR3 loop: CASSPTGTVSGNTIYF. The CDR3 DNA sequence: TGTGCCAGCAGCCCCACAGGGACAGTCTCTGGAAACACCATATATTTT.

The chain links TRBV19 to TRBJ1-1; no clear D. CDR1 is LNHDA and CDR2 is SQIVND in the germline V gene (reference sequence). Trimming took off 4 bases at V and 2 bases at J, with 11 bases between the two ends. The CDR3 is 14 residues long. CDR3 sequence reads: CASSTWLGNTEAFF. The CDR3 DNA follows: TGTGCCAGTAGTACTTGGCTAGGAAACACTGAAGCTTTCTTT.

The J gene is TRBJ1-5, the V gene TRBV28, with a weak D call TRBD1 (5 bases). In germline, CDR1 is MDHEN, CDR2 SYDVKM. Trimming pared 2 bases from V and 6 bases from J, leaving 5 bases between. The CDR3 is 12 residues long. CDR3: CASSLRGQPQHF. CDR3 coding DNA: TGTGCCAGCAGTTTAAGGGGTCAGCCCCAGCATTTT.

This clone has more than one count but fewer than ten. V usage is TRBV5-6 and J usage is TRBJ2-7; D unresolved. The CDR3 runs to 12 residues. Germline V gives CDR1 SGHDT, CDR2 YYEEEE. V lost 2 bases and J 2 bases, leaving 5 bases between the germline ends. The CDR3 here is CASSLKTYEQYF. The CDR3 DNA follows: TGTGCCAGCAGCTTAAAAACCTACGAGCAGTACTTC.

This chain uses TRBV18 with TRBJ1-5; no definite D call. V gave up 2 bases and J gave up 2 bases, with 7 bases separating them. The CDR3 has 14 amino acids. CDR1 and CDR2 from the germline V gene are KGHSH and LQKENI. CDR3 sequence reads: CASSPGSGNQPQHF. The CDR3 DNA reads as TGTGCCAGCTCACCAGGTTCTGGCAATCAGCCCCAGCATTTT.

This chain uses TRBV7-3 with TRBJ1-3; no reliable D call. Germline V lookup: CDR1 SGHTA, CDR2 FQGTGA. Trimming removed 5 bases at V and 1 base at J, with 15 bases between. The length of the CDR3 is 16 residues. The DNA of the CDR3 is TGTGCCAGCAGCGCCCCGGGAGACTATTCTGGAAACACCATATATTTT. Translation gives CASSAPGDYSGNTIYF.

This rearrangement joins TRBV15 to TRBJ1-1; D call uncertain. The V and J ends lost 0 bases and 2 bases respectively, with 7 bases between them. This CDR3 comprises 14 residues. Germline V gene data show CDR1 as LNHNV and CDR2 as YYDKDF (reference sequence). This chain's CDR3 is CATSRELDNTEAFF. DNA for the CDR3: TGTGCCACCAGCAGAGAATTGGATAACACTGAAGCTTTCTTT. Full variable domain (outside the CDR3, taken from reference TRBV15 and TRBJ1-1): DAMVIQNPRYQVTQFGKPVTLSCSQTLNHNVMYWYQQKSSQAPKLLFHYYDKDFNNEADTPDNFQSRRPNTSFCFLDIRSPGLGDTAMYLCATSRELDNTEAFFGQGTRLTVV.

This clone occurred a few times. V gene TRBV13 combines with J gene TRBJ2-5, with TRBD2 matching over 7 bases. J was trimmed by 3 bases and V by 6 bases; bases with no gene match: 13. This CDR3 has 16 amino acids. The V gene's germline CDR1 is PRHDT and CDR2 FYEKMQ (reference sequence). In DNA, the CDR3 is TGTGCCAGCAGTGACCCCGATGGGGAGGGAGAAGAGACCCAGTACTTC. It yields the protein CASSDPDGEGEETQYF.